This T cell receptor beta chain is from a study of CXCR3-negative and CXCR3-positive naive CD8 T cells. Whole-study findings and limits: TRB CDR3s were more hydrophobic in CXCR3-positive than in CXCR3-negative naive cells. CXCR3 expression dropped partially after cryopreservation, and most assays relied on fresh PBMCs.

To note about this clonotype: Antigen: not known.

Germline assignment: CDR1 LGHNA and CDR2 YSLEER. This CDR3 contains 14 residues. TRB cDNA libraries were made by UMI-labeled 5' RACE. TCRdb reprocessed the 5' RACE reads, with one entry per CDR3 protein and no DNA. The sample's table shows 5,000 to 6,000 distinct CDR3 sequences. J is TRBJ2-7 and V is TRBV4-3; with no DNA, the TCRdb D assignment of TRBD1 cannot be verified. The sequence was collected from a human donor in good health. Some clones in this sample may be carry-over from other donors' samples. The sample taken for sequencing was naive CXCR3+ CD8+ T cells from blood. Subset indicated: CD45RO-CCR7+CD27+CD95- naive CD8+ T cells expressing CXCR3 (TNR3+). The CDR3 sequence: CASSQVTGAGEQYF.